The following is a T cell receptor (beta chain) sequence with its context. Only in-frame clones appear in the TCRdb table, and some are missing; sequencing was by immunoSEQ multiplex PCR. This sample carries about 220,000 clones, roughly 87% of them seen once, and the ten largest clones take over 1.5%. The data were taken from a study of blood T cell repertoires in COVID-19. Germline V gene lookup returns CDR1 MDHEN and CDR2 SYDVKM. CDR3 size: 16 residues. Trimming left V 3 bases short and J 5 bases short, with 19 bases between. The chain uses TRBV28 and TRBJ1-2; no clear D gene. The sequenced material came from peripheral blood. The origin of this receptor is a man aged 35 to 55 with active or convalescent COVID-19. CDR3 coding DNA: TGTGCCAGCAGTTTCTCTTTGAGGGCTACGGGATATGGCTACACCTTC. This sequence encodes CASSFSLRATGYGYTF.